Below are 27 T cell receptor beta chains sequenced from a single sample in a study of shared clonotypes between healthy human individuals. The data were produced by immunoSEQ multiplex PCR, yet TCRdb's version contains in-frame clones alone and is incomplete. Of approximately 1.5 million clones listed, roughly 98% are singletons. Source material: naive CD4+ T cells sorted from blood. Subset of the sample: CD45RA+ positively selected. The receptor source for this set is a man in his thirties or forties in good health.

The gene calls are TRBV19 and TRBJ2-1, with 10 nucleotides matching TRBD1. This CDR3 has 14 residues. The germline V gene encodes CDR1 LNHDA and CDR2 SQIVND (reference sequence). The junction had 7 bases not matched to a gene; V was cut back by 6 bases and J by 8 bases. The CDR3 spells CASSRDRGRDEQFF. For the CDR3, the DNA is TGTGCCAGTAGCCGGGACAGGGGACGAGATGAGCAGTTCTTC.

A remark on this clone: Other nucleotide sequences in the sample specify the same CDR3. The rearrangement uses TRBV29-1 and TRBJ2-2; D may correspond to TRBD1 or TRBD2 (7 bases each). The CDR3 has 13 residues. Trimming removed 4 bases from V and 4 bases from J, with 10 bases in between. Germline CDR1 and CDR2: SQVTM and ANQGSEA. The CDR3 is CSVARGGTGELFF. The CDR3 DNA reads as TGCAGCGTTGCCAGGGGGGGCACCGGGGAGCTGTTTTTT.

The CDR3 sequence is CATSRNPLAGGLYNEQFF. The CDR3 DNA sequence: TGTGCCACCAGCAGGAACCCTTTAGCGGGAGGCCTTTACAATGAGCAGTTCTTC. The gene calls are TRBV15 and TRBJ2-1, with TRBD2 identical over 10 bases. V lost 3 bases to trimming and J lost 4 bases; unmatched junction nucleotides: 12. The V gene's germline CDR1 is LNHNV and CDR2 YYDKDF (reference sequence). The CDR3 is made up of 18 amino acids.

This clone came up once. This sequence joins TRBV28 and TRBJ1-2, with 8 bases identical to TRBD1. The J segment lost 4 bases and the V segment lost 5 bases, leaving 9 bases of the junction unmatched. The CDR3 runs 15 residues. Germline CDR1 and CDR2: MDHEN and SYDVKM. CDR3 bases: TGTGCCAGCAGTCCACCACAGGGGGGATCCTATGGCTACACCTTC. Translating it yields CASSPPQGGSYGYTF.

The rearrangement uses TRBV14 and TRBJ1-2; TRBD1 aligns across 9 bases. V lost 3 bases and J lost 6; bases outside the gene matches: 14. The germline gives CDR1 SGHDN, CDR2 FVKESK. The CDR3 totals 17 residues. CDR3 sequence reads: CASSQADRGRFLNGYTF. The CDR3 DNA reads TGTGCCAGCAGCCAGGCAGACAGGGGGAGATTTCTGAATGGCTACACCTTC.

J is TRBJ2-2 and V is TRBV28; weak D call: TRBD2 (5 bases). Germline V gene sequence: CDR1 MDHEN, CDR2 SYDVKM. The CDR3 runs to 15 residues. The V end was cut by 5 bases, the J end by 1 base, with 11 bases between. The chain's CDR3 is CASSHSGRNTGELFF. The DNA of the CDR3 is TGTGCCAGCAGTCACAGCGGAAGGAACACCGGGGAGCTGTTTTTT. Complete variable domain (other parts from reference TRBV28 and TRBJ2-2): DVKVTQSSRYLVKRTGEKVFLECVQDMDHENMFWYRQDPGLGLRLIYFSYDVKMKEKGDIPEGYSVSREKKERFSLILESASTNQTSMYLCASSHSGRNTGELFFGEGSRLTVL.

This sequence joins TRBV4-1 and TRBJ2-7; D remains unclear. Germline CDR1 reads MGHRA; CDR2 reads YSYEKL. The CDR3 is 16 residues long. The V gene lost 1 base and the J gene lost 1 base, with 14 bases spanning the gap. Here the CDR3 DNA reads TGCGCCAGCAGCCAAGGTTTGAAGGGAAAATCCTACGAGCAGTACTTC. This gives the protein CASSQGLKGKSYEQYF.

CDR3 DNA: TGCGCCAGCAGCGGGGCTGTGCAGACCCAGTACTTC. Translated, it gives CASSGAVQTQYF. The chain carries TRBV10-2 and TRBJ2-5; D is tentatively TRBD1 or TRBD2 (5 bases each). V was pared by 6 bases and J by 6 bases, with 11 bases between. The CDR3 has 12 amino acids. Germline values: CDR1 WSHSY, CDR2 SAAADI.

The gene calls are TRBV19 and TRBJ1-3; 7 positions match TRBD1. V lost 5 bases to trimming and J lost 0 bases; unmatched junction nucleotides: 7. From germline, CDR1 is LNHDA and CDR2 SQIVND (reference sequence). CDR3 length: 16 amino acids. The DNA of the CDR3 is TGTGCCAGTAGTGAGTTGGGACAGAACTCTGGAAACACCATATATTTT. Translating gives CASSELGQNSGNTIYF. Together with reference TRBV19 and TRBJ1-3, the CDR3 gives the full variable domain: DGGITQSPKYLFRKEGQNVTLSCEQNLNHDAMYWYRQDPGQGLRLIYYSQIVNDFQKGDIAEGYSVSREKKESFPLTVTSAQKNPTAFYLCASSELGQNSGNTIYFGEGSWLTVV.

V is TRBV10-1 and J is TRBJ1-2; D not resolved. Germline-derived CDR1 and CDR2 are WNHNN and SYGVQD (reference sequence). V dropped 8 bases and J dropped 8 bases, with 12 bases sitting between them. The CDR3 contains 11 residues. The CDR3 coding sequence is TGCGCCAGCGTACGGACGCTGGGCTACACCTTC. Encoded protein: CASVRTLGYTF.

This chain uses TRBV6-1 with TRBJ2-7; D gene ambiguous. V gave up 7 bases and J gave up 5 bases, with 6 bases separating them. The CDR3 runs 10 residues. Germline assignment: CDR1 MNHNS and CDR2 SASEGT. CDR3 bases: TGTGCCAGCAAGGCCCACGAGCAGTACTTC. Translated: CASKAHEQYF.

J is TRBJ1-1 and V is TRBV27, with D perhaps matching TRBD1 (6 bases). Germline loops: CDR1 MNHEY, CDR2 SMNVEV (reference sequence). This CDR3 has 9 residues. V shed 8 bases and J shed 9 bases, with 7 bases lying between them. The CDR3 sequence: CASGGQAFF. Here the CDR3 DNA reads TGTGCCAGCGGGGGCCAAGCTTTCTTT.

The J gene is TRBJ2-5, the V gene TRBV9; tentatively, D is TRBD2 (5 bases). Germline CDR1 and CDR2: SGDLS and YYNGEE. This CDR3 spans 17 amino acids. V gave up 0 bases and J gave up 2 bases, with 17 bases separating them. DNA of the CDR3: TGTGCCAGCAGCGTAGGCCCAGGACCGGGATTTCAAGAGACCCAGTACTTC. Translating it yields CASSVGPGPGFQETQYF.

The chain has TRBV5-1 and TRBJ2-2; the match to TRBD2 covers 7 bases. V lost 4 bases to trimming and J lost 1 base; unmatched junction nucleotides: 10. The CDR3 spans 17 residues. Germline-derived CDR1 and CDR2 are SGHRS and YFSETQ. This CDR3 reads CASSRQPGTKNTGELFF. As DNA, the CDR3 is TGCGCCAGCAGCCGCCAACCCGGGACTAAGAACACCGGGGAGCTGTTTTTT.

This chain connects TRBV7-6 to TRBJ2-2, with 9 nucleotides matching TRBD1. This CDR3 has 18 residues. Germline trimming cut 1 base from V and 2 bases from J; bases unmatched to any gene: 8. The germline gives CDR1 SGHVS, CDR2 FNYEAQ. CDR3 amino acids: CASSLVGTGFTNTGELFF. The CDR3 nucleotides are TGTGCCAGCAGCTTAGTTGGGACAGGGTTTACAAACACCGGGGAGCTGTTTTTT. The entire variable domain, with the rest obtained from reference TRBV7-6 and TRBJ2-2, is as follows: GAGVSQSPRYKVTKRGQDVALRCDPISGHVSLYWYRQALGQGPEFLTYFNYEAQQDKSGLPNDRFSAERPEGSISTLTIQRTEQRDSAMYRCASSLVGTGFTNTGELFFGEGSRLTVL.

This chain uses TRBV28 with TRBJ2-5; the D gene is possibly TRBD1 (5 bases). This CDR3 contains 12 residues. V lost 6 bases and J lost 7, with 12 bases in between. Germline values: CDR1 MDHEN, CDR2 SYDVKM. CDR3 residues: CASSPGPRTQYF. The CDR3 DNA reads TGTGCCAGCAGCCCAGGGCCACGGACCCAGTACTTC.

The chain is built from TRBV5-1 and TRBJ2-7; no reliable D call. The CDR3 spans 12 residues. CDR1 and CDR2 from the germline V gene are SGHRS and YFSETQ. V lost 4 bases and J lost 0, with 5 bases in between. The CDR3 loop is CASSRVSYEQYF. In DNA, the CDR3 is TGCGCCAGCAGCCGGGTCTCCTACGAGCAGTACTTC.

This chain uses TRBV29-1 with TRBJ2-7; D possibly corresponds to TRBD2 (6 bases). CDR1 is SQVTM, CDR2 ANQGSEA, per germline. V was clipped by 4 bases and J by 6 bases, with 19 bases between them. The CDR3 totals 14 residues. CDR3 DNA sequence: TGCAGCGTTGGGACGGGGGTGGTTAGGCGCGAGCAGTACTTC. It encodes CSVGTGVVRREQYF.

This sequence joins TRBV5-1 and TRBJ2-2, with D possibly TRBD2 on 6 matching bases. Trimming took off 4 bases at V and 6 bases at J, with 16 bases between the two ends. Germline loops: CDR1 SGHRS, CDR2 YFSETQ. This CDR3 is 15 amino acids long. CDR3 region: CASSPGLSRAGELFF. CDR3 bases: TGCGCCAGCAGCCCGGGACTTTCCCGGGCCGGGGAGCTGTTTTTT.

The CDR3 is CASSGTSAQPQHF. The CDR3 DNA follows: TGTGCCAGTAGCGGGACCTCGGCCCAGCCCCAGCATTTT. V gene TRBV19 combines with J gene TRBJ1-5, with a tentative D call TRBD1 (5 bases). Trimming stripped 6 bases from V and 7 bases from J, with 13 bases between. The CDR3 length is 13 residues. CDR1 and CDR2 from the germline V gene are LNHDA and SQIVND (reference sequence).

The chain carries TRBV29-1 and TRBJ2-1; weak D call: TRBD2 (6 bases). The CDR3 is 12 residues long. CDR1 is SQVTM, CDR2 ANQGSEA, per germline. V lost 7 bases and J lost 6, with 13 bases in between. CDR3 in amino acids: CSETRFTNEQFF. The CDR3 nucleotides read TGCAGCGAGACTAGGTTCACCAATGAGCAGTTCTTC.

The chain carries TRBV7-9 and TRBJ2-3, with D unresolved. CDR1 is SEHNR, CDR2 FQNEAQ, per germline (reference sequence). With 4 bases removed from V and 0 bases from J, the gap between germline ends came to 8 bases. CDR3 length equals 14 residues. CDR3 in amino acids: CASSWLTSTDTQYF. CDR3 DNA: TGTGCCAGCAGCTGGTTGACGAGCACAGATACGCAGTATTTT.

The chain employs TRBV6-1 and TRBJ2-3, with TRBD1 matching 9 bases. The CDR3 runs 15 residues. The V segment lost 2 bases and the J segment 5 bases; nucleotides outside the gene matches: 5. Germline V CDR1 and CDR2: MNHNS, SASEGT. The CDR3 bases are TGTGCCAGCAGTGAATACAGGGGGCTTGGAGATACGCAGTATTTT. Translated, it gives CASSEYRGLGDTQYF.

The chain couples TRBV7-2 to TRBJ2-4; D may be TRBD1 or TRBD2 (6 bases each). Trimming removed 4 bases from V and 9 bases from J, with 13 bases in between. The CDR3 covers 13 residues. Germline V gene data show CDR1 as SGHTA and CDR2 as FQGNSA. Here the CDR3 reads CASSSEGGGIQYF. The CDR3, as DNA: TGTGCCAGCAGCTCGGAAGGGGGAGGCATTCAGTACTTC.

This chain connects TRBV5-1 to TRBJ1-1, with a weak D call TRBD1 (6 bases). Germline V gene sequence: CDR1 SGHRS, CDR2 YFSETQ. The CDR3 runs 14 residues. The V gene lost 4 bases and the J gene lost 4 bases, with 14 bases spanning the gap. The CDR3 region has the DNA TGCGCCAGCAGCCCCGGGACAACCGGCACTGAAGCTTTCTTT. This encodes CASSPGTTGTEAFF. Full variable domain (remainder filled in from reference TRBV5-1 and TRBJ1-1): KAGVTQTPRYLIKTRGQQVTLSCSPISGHRSVSWYQQTPGQGLQFLFEYFSETQRNKGNFPGRFSGRQFSNSRSEMNVSTLELGDSALYLCASSPGTTGTEAFFGQGTRLTVV.

The rearrangement uses TRBV6-1 and TRBJ2-1; the match to TRBD1 covers 10 bases. The J segment lost 10 bases and the V segment lost 7 bases, leaving 10 bases of the junction unmatched. Germline V CDR1 and CDR2: MNHNS, SASEGT. This CDR3 spans 14 amino acids. The CDR3 nucleotides read TGTGCCAGCATGCCGGGACAGGGGCTTTGGGAGCAGTTCTTC. Protein sequence: CASMPGQGLWEQFF.

The genes are TRBV7-9 and TRBJ2-2, with D perhaps TRBD1 (5 bases). The CDR3 has 17 amino acids. Germline CDR1 SEHNR, CDR2 FQNEAQ (reference sequence). The germline V and J ends were trimmed by 1 base and 5 bases, with 17 bases remaining between them. The CDR3 bases are TGTGCCAGCAGCTTAGAGGGCAGGCAGGGTCGGACCGGGGAGCTGTTTTTT. Translating gives CASSLEGRQGRTGELFF.